Sequencing of this T cell receptor (beta chain) was carried out in a study of regulatory T cells. Study-wide results and limits: Regulatory T cells showed the strongest V-J pair restriction and V/J gene skewing among patient repertoires. In CD3G-deficient patients, conventional CD4+ T cells were enriched for hydrophobic CDR3 residues at positions 6 and 7.

This CDR3 is built from 15 residues. The V gene's germline CDR1 is MNHNS and CDR2 SASEGT. Between the trimmed V and J ends, which lost 0 bases and 3 bases, there was a span of 12 bases. To note about this clone: Antigen: not known.

Amplification used 52 TRBV primers and 13 TRBJ primers. This table comes from immunoSEQ multiplex PCR, and its TCRdb copy is limited to in-frame clones, with some not included. Of 32,000 or so clones listed, under 95% are singletons. All CD3G-deficient patients showed autoimmunity, more severe in two. At testing, patients were 2 to 39 years old, with reduced naive and increased memory T-cell proportions. Sorting split CD4+ cells into CD25-high CD127-low Tregs and CD25-low CD127-high conventional T cells. Sequencing input: conventional CD4+ T cells sorted from blood. The chain recombines TRBV6-1 with TRBJ2-7; tentative D call: TRBD1 (6 bases). The origin of this receptor is a person aged 18 to 29 with CD3G deficiency. Here the CDR3 reads CASSEAKGHFYEQYF. The CDR3 bases are TGTGCCAGCAGTGAAGCAAAGGGACATTTCTACGAGCAGTACTTC.